This TCR beta chain came from a study of CD8+ T cells in alopecia areata. Study at large: Those patients who were treated received oral tofacitinib, which was given at 5 to 10 mg twice daily for moderate-to-severe alopecia areata. Findings of the study overall: TCR sharing was clearer in mice than between patients, perhaps partly owing to patient HLA diversity.

Investigators isolated RNA and reverse transcribed it into cDNA to act as the sequencing template. Assay: immunoSEQ multiplex PCR; the TCRdb copy retains only in-frame clones and omits some. The table has 100,000 to 150,000 clones, approximately 49% seen once. As regards this clone: The antigen is not known. The same CDR3 arises from other DNA sequences in this sample as well.

It was from PBMCs that CD4+ and CD8+ T cells were sorted. The germline CDR1 and CDR2 sequences are GTSNPN and SVGIG (reference sequence). Deletions cut 0 bases from V and 3 bases from J, with 8 bases between. There are 13 residues in the CDR3. The source was CD8+ T cells sorted from blood, collected at week 0. This TCR was sampled from a human donor with alopecia areata. The J gene is TRBJ1-1, the V gene TRBV30, with no clear D. The CDR3 coding sequence is TGTGCCTGGAGTGTAACCGGTGACACTGAAGCTTTCTTT. Translation: CAWSVTGDTEAFF.